This T cell receptor beta chain was documented in a study of control samples from healthy donors and cancer patients. Germline CDR1 and CDR2: MNHEY and SVGAGI. V lost 2 bases and J lost 7, with 11 bases in between. The CDR3 covers 14 residues. Produced via immunoSEQ multiplex PCR; TCRdb's table is partial and in-frame only. The table lists around 72,000 clones, around 84% of them singletons. This clone turned up a few times. J is TRBJ1-4 and V is TRBV6-5, with no clear D. The sequenced sample consisted of blood. The receptor's source is a man aged 50-60 years in good health. In DNA, the CDR3 is TGTGCCAGCAGTTACGGTATTGCGGGTGAAAAACTGTTTTTT. Translation gives CASSYGIAGEKLFF.